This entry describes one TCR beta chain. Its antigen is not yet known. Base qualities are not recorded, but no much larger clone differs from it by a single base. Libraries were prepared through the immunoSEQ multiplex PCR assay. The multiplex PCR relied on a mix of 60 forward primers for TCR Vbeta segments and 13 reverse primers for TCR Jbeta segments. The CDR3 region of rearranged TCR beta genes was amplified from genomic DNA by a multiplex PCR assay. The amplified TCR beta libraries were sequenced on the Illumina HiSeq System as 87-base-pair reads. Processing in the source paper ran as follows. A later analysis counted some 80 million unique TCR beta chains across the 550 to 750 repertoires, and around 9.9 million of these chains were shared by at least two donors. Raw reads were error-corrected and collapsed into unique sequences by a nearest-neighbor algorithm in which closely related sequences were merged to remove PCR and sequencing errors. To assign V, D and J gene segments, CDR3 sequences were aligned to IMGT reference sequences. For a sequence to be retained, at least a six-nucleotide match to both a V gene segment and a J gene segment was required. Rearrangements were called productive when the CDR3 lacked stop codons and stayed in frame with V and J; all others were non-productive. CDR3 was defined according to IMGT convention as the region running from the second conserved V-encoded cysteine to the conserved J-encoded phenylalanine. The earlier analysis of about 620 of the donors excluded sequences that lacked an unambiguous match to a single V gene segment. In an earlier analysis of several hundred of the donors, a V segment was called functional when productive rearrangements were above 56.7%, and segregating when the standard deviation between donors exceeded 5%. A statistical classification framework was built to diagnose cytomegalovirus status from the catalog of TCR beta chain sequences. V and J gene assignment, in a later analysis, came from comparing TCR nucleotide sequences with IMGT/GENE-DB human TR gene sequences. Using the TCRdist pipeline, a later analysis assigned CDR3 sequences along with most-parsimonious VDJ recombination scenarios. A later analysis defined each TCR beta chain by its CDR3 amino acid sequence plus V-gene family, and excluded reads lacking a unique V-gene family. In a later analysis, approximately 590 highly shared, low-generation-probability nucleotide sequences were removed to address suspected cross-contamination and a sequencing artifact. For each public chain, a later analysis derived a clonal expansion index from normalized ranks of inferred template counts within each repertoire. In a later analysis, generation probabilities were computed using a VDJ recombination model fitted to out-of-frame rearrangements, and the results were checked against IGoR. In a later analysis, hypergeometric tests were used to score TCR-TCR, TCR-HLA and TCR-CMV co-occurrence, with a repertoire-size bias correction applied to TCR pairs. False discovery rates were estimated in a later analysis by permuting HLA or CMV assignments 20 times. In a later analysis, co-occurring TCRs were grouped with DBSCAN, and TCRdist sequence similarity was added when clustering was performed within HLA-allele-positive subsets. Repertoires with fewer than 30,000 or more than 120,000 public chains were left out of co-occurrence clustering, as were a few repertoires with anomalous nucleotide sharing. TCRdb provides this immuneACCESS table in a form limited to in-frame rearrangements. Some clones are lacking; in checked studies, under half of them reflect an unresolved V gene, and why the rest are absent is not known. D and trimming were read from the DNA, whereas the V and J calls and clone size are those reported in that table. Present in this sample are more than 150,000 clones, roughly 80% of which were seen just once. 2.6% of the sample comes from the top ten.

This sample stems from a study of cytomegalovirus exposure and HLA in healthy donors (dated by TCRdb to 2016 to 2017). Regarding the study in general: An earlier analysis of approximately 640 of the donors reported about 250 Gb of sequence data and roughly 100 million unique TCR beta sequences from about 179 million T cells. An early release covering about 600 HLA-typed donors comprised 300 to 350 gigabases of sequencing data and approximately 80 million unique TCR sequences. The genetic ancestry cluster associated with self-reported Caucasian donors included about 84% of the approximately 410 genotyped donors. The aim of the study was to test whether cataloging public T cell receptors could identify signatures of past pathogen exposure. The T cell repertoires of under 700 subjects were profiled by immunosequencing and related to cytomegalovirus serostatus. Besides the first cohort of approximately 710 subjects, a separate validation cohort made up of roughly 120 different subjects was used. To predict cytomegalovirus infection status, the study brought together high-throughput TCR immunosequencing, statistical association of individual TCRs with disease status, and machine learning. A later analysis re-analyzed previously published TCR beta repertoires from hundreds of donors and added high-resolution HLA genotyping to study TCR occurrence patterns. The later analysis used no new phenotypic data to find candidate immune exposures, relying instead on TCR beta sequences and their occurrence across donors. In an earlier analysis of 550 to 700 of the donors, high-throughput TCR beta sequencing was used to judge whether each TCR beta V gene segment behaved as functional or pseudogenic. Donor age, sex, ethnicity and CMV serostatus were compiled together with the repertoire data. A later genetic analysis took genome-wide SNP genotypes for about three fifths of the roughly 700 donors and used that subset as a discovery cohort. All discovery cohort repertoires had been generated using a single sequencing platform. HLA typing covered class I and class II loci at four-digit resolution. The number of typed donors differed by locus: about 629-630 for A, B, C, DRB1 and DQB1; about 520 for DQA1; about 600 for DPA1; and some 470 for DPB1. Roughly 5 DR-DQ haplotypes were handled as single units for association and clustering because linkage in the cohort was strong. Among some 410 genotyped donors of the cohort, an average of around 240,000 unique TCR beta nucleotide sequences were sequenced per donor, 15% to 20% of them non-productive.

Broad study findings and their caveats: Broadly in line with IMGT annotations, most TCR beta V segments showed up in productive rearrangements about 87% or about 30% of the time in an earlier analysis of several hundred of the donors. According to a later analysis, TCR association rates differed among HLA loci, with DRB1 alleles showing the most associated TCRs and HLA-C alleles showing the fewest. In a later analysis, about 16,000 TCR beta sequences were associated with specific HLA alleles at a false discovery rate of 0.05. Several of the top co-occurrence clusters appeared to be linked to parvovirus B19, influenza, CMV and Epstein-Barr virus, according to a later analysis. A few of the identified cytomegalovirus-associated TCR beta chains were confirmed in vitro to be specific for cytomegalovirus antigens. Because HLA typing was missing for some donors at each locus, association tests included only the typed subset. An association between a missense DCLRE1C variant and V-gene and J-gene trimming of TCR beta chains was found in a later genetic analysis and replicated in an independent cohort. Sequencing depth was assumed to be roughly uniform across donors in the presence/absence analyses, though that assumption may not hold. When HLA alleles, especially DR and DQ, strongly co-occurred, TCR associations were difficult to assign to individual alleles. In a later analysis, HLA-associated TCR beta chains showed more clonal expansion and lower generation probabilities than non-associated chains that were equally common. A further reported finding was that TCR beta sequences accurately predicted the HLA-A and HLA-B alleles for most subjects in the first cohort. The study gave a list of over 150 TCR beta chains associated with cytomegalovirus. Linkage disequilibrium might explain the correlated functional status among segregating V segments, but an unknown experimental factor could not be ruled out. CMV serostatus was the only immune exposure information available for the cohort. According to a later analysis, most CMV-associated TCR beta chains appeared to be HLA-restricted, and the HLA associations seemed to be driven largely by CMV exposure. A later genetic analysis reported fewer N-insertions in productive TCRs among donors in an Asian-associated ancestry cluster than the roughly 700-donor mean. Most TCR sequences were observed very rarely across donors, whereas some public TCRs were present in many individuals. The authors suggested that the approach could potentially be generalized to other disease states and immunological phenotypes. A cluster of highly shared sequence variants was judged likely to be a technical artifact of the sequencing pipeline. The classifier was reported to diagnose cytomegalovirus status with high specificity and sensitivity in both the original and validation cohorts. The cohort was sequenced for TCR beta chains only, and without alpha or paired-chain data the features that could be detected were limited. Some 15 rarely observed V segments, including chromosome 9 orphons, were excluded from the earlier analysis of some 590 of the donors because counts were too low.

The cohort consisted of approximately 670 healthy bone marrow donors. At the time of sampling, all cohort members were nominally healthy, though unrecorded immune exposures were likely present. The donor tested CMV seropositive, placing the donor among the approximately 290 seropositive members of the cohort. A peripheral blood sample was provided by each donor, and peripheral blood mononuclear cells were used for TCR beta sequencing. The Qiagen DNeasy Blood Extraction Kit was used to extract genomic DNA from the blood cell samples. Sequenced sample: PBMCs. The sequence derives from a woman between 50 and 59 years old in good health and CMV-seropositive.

The CDR3 reads CATSVDLGGEQFF. In nucleotide form, the sequence is TGTGCCACCAGCGTGGATTTGGGGGGAGAGCAGTTCTTC. The chain couples TRBV15 to TRBJ2-1, with a tentative D gene TRBD2 over 6 matching bases. The germline V gene (reference sequence) gives CDR1 as LNHNV and CDR2 as YYDKDF. A distance of 15 bases separates the germline ends of V and J, which lose 5 bases and 10 bases respectively. Including cysteine and phenylalanine, the CDR3 has 13 amino acids. Here the CDR3 DNA is all that survives: 39 bases in frame from base 1. When the CDR3 is completed using the reference TRBV15 and TRBJ2-1 genes on either side, the full variable domain is DAMVIQNPRYQVTQFGKPVTLSCSQTLNHNVMYWYQQKSSQAPKLLFHYYDKDFNNEADTPDNFQSRRPNTSFCFLDIRSPGLGDTAMYLCATSVDLGGEQFFGPGTRLTVL.